The 24 T cell receptor beta chains given below trace back to one sample, sequenced in a study of neurological immune-mediated disorders (dated by TCRdb to between 2019 and 2020). Receptors were amplified or captured by 5' RACE. Sequenced on an Illumina HiSeq 2500. TCRdb reanalyzed the raw reads on its own, using fastp at Q25 for trimming and MiXCR for clone calling, and kept in-frame beta chains. Every CDR3 protein is listed once, alongside the most common genes and DNA of its rows. The sample has tens of thousands of distinct CDR3 sequences on record, nearly 3.5% of them singletons. The top ten clonotypes cover more than 3% of the sample. The sample was PBMCs. The origin of the receptors is a man aged 40-50 years with multiple sclerosis.

This clonotype appeared many times. V is TRBV29-1 and J is TRBJ2-1; TRBD1 agrees at 11 bases. This CDR3 contains 14 residues. J lost 5 bases, V lost 4 bases, and 4 bases had no gene match. Germline lookup yields CDR1 SQVTM and CDR2 ANQGSEA. The CDR3: CSVVGQGAHNEQFF. CDR3 nucleotide sequence: TGCAGCGTTGTCGGACAGGGGGCCCACAATGAGCAGTTCTTC.

The sample holds many counts of this clonotype. J is TRBJ1-1 and V is TRBV3-1; D not resolved. The CDR3 spans 12 residues. Trimming pared 6 bases from V and 1 base from J, leaving 6 bases between. Germline values: CDR1 LGHDT, CDR2 YNNKEL (reference sequence). The CDR3 bases are TGTGCCAGCAGTCAGCCGAACACTGAAGCTTTCTTT. Translation: CASSQPNTEAFF.

This clonotype was seen repeatedly, ten times or more. The chain has TRBV20-1 and TRBJ1-1, with 12 bases that match TRBD1. The CDR3 sequence is 16 residues long. Germline CDR1 DFQATT, CDR2 SNEGSKA (reference sequence). The J segment lost 4 bases and the V segment lost 1 base, leaving 7 bases of the junction unmatched. CDR3 nucleotides: TGCAGTGCTAGAGGAGGGACAGGGGGCGCGAGCACTGAAGCTTTCTTT. It translates to CSARGGTGGASTEAFF.

A word on this clonotype: This clone may be a read error of a much larger clone one base away. The rearrangement joins TRBV5-1 to TRBJ2-5; 9 nucleotides align to TRBD2. The trim removed 0 bases at V and 0 bases at J, leaving 6 bases unmatched. Germline CDR1 SGHRS, CDR2 YFSETQ. The CDR3 runs to 17 residues. In DNA form, the CDR3 reads TGCGCCAGCAGCTTGGGGCAAACTAGCGGGTACCAAGAGACCCAGTACTTC. Translating it yields CASSLGQTSGYQETQYF.

This clonotype came up many times. Here the CDR3 DNA reads TGTGCCAGCAGCTTAGAGGGACTGGGGGGCACATCTGGCTACACCTTC. It specifies CASSLEGLGGTSGYTF. This chain uses TRBV7-8 with TRBJ1-2; tentative D call: TRBD1 (6 bases). The CDR3 covers 16 residues. Trimming pared 1 base from V and 7 bases from J, leaving 19 bases between. The germline V gene encodes CDR1 SGHVS and CDR2 FQNEAQ.

The sample holds many counts of this clonotype. V usage is TRBV5-5 and J usage is TRBJ2-7; 7 bases map to TRBD2. CDR3 length: 14 amino acids. The germline gives CDR1 SGHKS, CDR2 YYEKEE (reference sequence). V lost 2 bases and J lost 0; bases outside the gene matches: 2. The CDR3 is CASSFRGDSYEQYF. In nucleotides, the CDR3 is TGTGCCAGCAGCTTTCGGGGGGACTCCTACGAGCAGTACTTC.

The chain links TRBV6-5 to TRBJ2-7, with D hard to call. In germline, CDR1 is MNHEY, CDR2 SVGAGI. Trimming stripped 0 bases from V and 2 bases from J, with 11 bases between. There are 15 residues in the CDR3. CDR3 sequence: CASSYSSRPPYEQYF. In DNA form, the CDR3 reads TGTGCCAGCAGTTACTCGAGCAGACCGCCCTACGAGCAGTACTTC.

This clonotype was recorded many times. The chain carries TRBV29-1 and TRBJ1-2; the D is unclear. This CDR3 is built from 12 residues. Germline values: CDR1 SQVTM, CDR2 ANQGSEA. V was shortened by 1 base and J by 6 bases, with 9 bases between the two germline ends. The CDR3 bases are TGCAGCGTTGAAGGGTTAGGGAATGGCTACACCTTC. Its protein is CSVEGLGNGYTF.

Sample share makes this clonotype medium-sized. V usage is TRBV10-3 and J usage is TRBJ2-5; TRBD2 matches at 14 bases. The CDR3 consists of 15 residues. Germline trimming cut 6 bases from V and 1 base from J; bases unmatched to any gene: 1. The germline V gene has CDR1 ENHRY and CDR2 SYGVKD. The CDR3 region is CAIRGTSGGQETQYF. DNA of the CDR3: TGTGCCATCAGGGGGACTAGCGGGGGCCAAGAGACCCAGTACTTC.

In this sample, this clonotype turned up many times. The V call is TRBV2, the J call TRBJ1-1; the match to TRBD1 covers 8 bases. V trimming: 3 bases; J trimming: 0 bases; junction bases outside the gene matches: 15. The CDR3 sequence is 19 residues long. Germline V gene data show CDR1 as SNHLY and CDR2 as FYNNEI. CDR3 amino acids: CASSEITGGVAMVNTEAFF. The CDR3 nucleotides are TGTGCCAGCAGTGAGATCACAGGGGGTGTTGCGATGGTGAACACTGAAGCTTTCTTT.

This clonotype was seen ten or more times. V and J are TRBV7-9 and TRBJ1-5; no clear D gene. This CDR3 contains 12 residues. Trimming stripped 3 bases from V and 5 bases from J, with 5 bases between. Per the germline V gene, CDR1 is SEHNR and CDR2 is FQNEAQ (reference sequence). The CDR3 nucleotides read TGTGCCAGCAGCTTCTTGGATCAGCCCCAGCATTTT. It specifies CASSFLDQPQHF.

This clonotype was detected many times. The rearrangement uses TRBV6-1 and TRBJ1-5; tentatively, D is TRBD1 (5 bases). Germline V lookup: CDR1 MNHNS, CDR2 SASEGT. There are 13 residues in the CDR3. The CDR3: CPKEGPCGQPQHF. DNA for the CDR3: TGTCCGAAAGAGGGGCCATGCGGTCAGCCCCAGCATTTT.

This clonotype was counted many times. The rearrangement joins TRBV12-3 or TRBV12-4 to TRBJ2-1, with D uncertain. This CDR3 contains 12 residues. Between the trimmed V and J ends, which lost 2 bases and 7 bases, there was a span of 6 bases. CDR3 in amino acids: CASSLPRNEQFF. For the CDR3, the DNA is TGTGCCAGCAGTTTACCCAGGAATGAGCAGTTCTTC.

In the case of this clonotype: This could be a read error, since a much larger clone is one nucleotide away. The genes are TRBV5-1 and TRBJ2-7, with 8 bases aligning to TRBD1. The V segment lost 1 base and the J segment 7 bases; nucleotides outside the gene matches: 4. CDR1 is SGHRS and CDR2 is YFSETQ in the germline V gene. This CDR3 is built from 13 residues. The CDR3 protein is CASSLPGGEEQYF. The CDR3 nucleotides are TGCGCCAGCAGCTTGCCAGGGGGCGAAGAGCAGTACTTC.

There are many counts of this clonotype. The chain has TRBV5-1 and TRBJ2-3; TRBD2 aligns across 14 bases. After removal of 4 bases from V and 3 bases from J, the junction contained 13 bases not matched to a gene. CDR1 SGHRS and CDR2 YFSETQ come from the germline V gene. The CDR3 runs to 19 residues. CDR3 sequence reads: CASSLTPGLAGAGTDTQYF. The CDR3 nucleotides are TGCGCCAGCAGCCTAACCCCGGGACTAGCGGGGGCGGGGACAGATACGCAGTATTTT.

Ten or more counts support this clonotype. This sequence joins TRBV10-1 and TRBJ2-4; a possible D gene is TRBD1 (5 bases). The germline V and J ends were trimmed by 3 bases and 10 bases, with 13 bases remaining between them. CDR3 size: 13 residues. From germline, CDR1 is WNHNN and CDR2 SYGVQD (reference sequence). CDR3 DNA sequence: TGCGCCAGCAGTGACGGCAGGGTCAATATTCAGTACTTC. It specifies CASSDGRVNIQYF.

Only a few counts were recorded for this clonotype. The rearrangement links TRBV5-1 to TRBJ2-7; unclear D gene. The V and J ends lost 0 bases and 0 bases respectively, with 7 bases between them. CDR3 length: 14 amino acids. Germline assignment: CDR1 SGHRS and CDR2 YFSETQ. This CDR3 is CASSLEPSSYEQYF. CDR3 in DNA: TGCGCCAGCAGCTTGGAACCGAGCTCCTACGAGCAGTACTTC.

This clonotype has only a few counts. V usage is TRBV19 and J usage is TRBJ1-2, with TRBD1 matching 7 bases. In germline, CDR1 is LNHDA, CDR2 SQIVND (reference sequence). J was trimmed by 2 bases and V by 7 bases; bases with no gene match: 7. This CDR3 has 14 residues. The CDR3 reads CASTLGGGNYGYTF. CDR3 in DNA: TGTGCCAGTACCCTTGGAGGGGGCAACTATGGCTACACCTTC. Based on the CDR3 plus reference TRBV19 and TRBJ1-2, the full variable domain is DGGITQSPKYLFRKEGQNVTLSCEQNLNHDAMYWYRQDPGQGLRLIYYSQIVNDFQKGDIAEGYSVSREKKESFPLTVTSAQKNPTAFYLCASTLGGGNYGYTFGSGTRLTVV.

This clonotype was counted at least ten times. The chain uses TRBV20-1 and TRBJ2-1; either TRBD1 or TRBD2 may fit D (6 bases each). V lost 6 bases to trimming and J lost 3 bases, with 18 bases between them. This CDR3 is 15 amino acids long. Per germline, CDR1 DFQATT and CDR2 SNEGSKA (reference sequence). CDR3 sequence reads: CSARNRGRLYNEQFF. CDR3 bases: TGCAGTGCCAGGAACCGGGGGCGACTCTACAATGAGCAGTTCTTC.

This clonotype was detected ten times or more. The rearrangement joins TRBV24-1 to TRBJ2-3; TRBD1 aligns across 9 bases. The junction had 3 bases not matched to a gene; V was cut back by 3 bases and J by 3 bases. The CDR3 consists of 15 residues. Germline CDR1 and CDR2: KGHDR and SFDVKD. The CDR3 DNA reads as TGTGCCACCAGTGATCCGGGACAGGGAACAGATACGCAGTATTTT. As protein: CATSDPGQGTDTQYF.

This clonotype has at least ten counts. This chain uses TRBV10-3 with TRBJ1-5; D is possibly TRBD1 (6 bases). V gave up 4 bases and J gave up 0 bases, with 7 bases separating them. CDR3 size: 14 residues. Germline loops: CDR1 ENHRY, CDR2 SYGVKD. As DNA, the CDR3 is TGTGCCATCAGTGGGACAGCTAGCAATCAGCCCCAGCATTTT. It codes for CAISGTASNQPQHF.

The table lists this clonotype with many counts. This chain joins TRBV30 and TRBJ1-1; D is possibly TRBD1 (5 bases). Per the germline V gene, CDR1 is GTSNPN and CDR2 is SVGIG (reference sequence). Deletions cut 0 bases from V and 7 bases from J, with 12 bases between. The CDR3 is 13 amino acids. CDR3 in amino acids: CAWSVRGPSEAFF. The CDR3 region has the DNA TGTGCCTGGAGTGTACGGGGACCAAGTGAAGCTTTCTTT.

Concerning this clonotype itself: It may be a read error: a sequence one base away is much more abundant. The chain couples TRBV5-6 to TRBJ1-3; no definite D call. The CDR3 is made up of 11 amino acids. Germline-derived CDR1 and CDR2 are SGHDT and YYEEEE. CDR3 protein: CDSSLRNTIYF. CDR3 sequence (DNA): TGTGACAGCAGCCTCCGAAACACCATATATTTT.

This clonotype has at least ten counts. The chain is built from TRBV20-1 and TRBJ1-5; tentatively, D is TRBD1 (6 bases). Germline loops: CDR1 DFQATT, CDR2 SNEGSKA (reference sequence). The CDR3 length is 15 residues. The V end was cut by 6 bases, the J end by 5 bases, with 20 bases between. The CDR3 sequence: CSAPKWGARDQPQHF. CDR3 nucleotides: TGCAGTGCCCCTAAATGGGGGGCAAGGGATCAGCCCCAGCATTTT.